Sequencing of this T cell receptor (beta chain) was carried out in a study of spatial heterogeneity in lung cancer. Study context: Mean representation of each unique TCR and UMI combination in the raw reads exceeded eight occurrences.

As for time point: sample taken at primary tumor resection. Frozen PBMC, nontumor lung or tumor provided whole RNA, which was sequenced unsorted. All TCR cDNA molecules were individually tagged with a unique molecular identifier. Via MiXCR, TCRdb re-called the 5' RACE reads, giving one row per CDR3 protein. The sample contains around 75,000 distinct CDR3 sequences, roughly 13% of which appear only once. Trimming removed 4 bases from V and 6 bases from J; junction bases left unmatched: 5. Germline assignment: CDR1 SGDLS and CDR2 YYNGEE. The CDR3 runs 13 residues. This specimen consisted of PBMCs, obtained at surgery. The rearrangement uses TRBV9 and TRBJ1-2; 8 nucleotides align to TRBD1. The sequence derives from a male donor with early-stage non-small cell lung cancer. The CDR3 DNA sequence: TGTGCCAGCAGCAGACAGGGGTTGAATGGCTACACCTTC. It specifies CASSRQGLNGYTF.